Listed below are T cell receptor beta chains from one sample, sequenced in a study of regulatory T cells in long-lasting Graves disease. TCRdb reprocessed the multiplex PCR reads via MiXCR and lists one record per CDR3 protein. The table records 350,000 to 500,000 distinct CDR3 sequences, less than 20% of them present only once. This sample was shared with a second study, whose subject was T cells in Graves' hyperthyroidism and ophthalmopathy.

Sequencing was performed on peripheral blood mononuclear cells (PBMCs), taken at new diagnosis, from a patient treated with antithyroid drugs. Receptors were obtained from a woman in her 30s with Graves disease. The CDR3 runs from the conserved cysteine through the conserved F or W. The D gene is left open where the match is weak.

length	V	J	D	CDR3
15	TRBV19	TRBJ2-5	TRBD2	CASSGRLARRETQYF
16	TRBV9	TRBJ2-2	TRBD1	CASSPRDRGDTGELFF
16	TRBV7-2	TRBJ2-2	.	CAGSLVARGNTGELFF
11	TRBV30	TRBJ2-7	.	CAWSRPDEQYF
13	TRBV3-1	TRBJ2-1	TRBD2	CASSQERLAEQFF
15	TRBV4-1	TRBJ1-2	.	CASSQGPLNNYGYTF
14	TRBV7-2	TRBJ2-7	TRBD1	CASSFRTGTYEQYF
15	TRBV30	TRBJ1-4	.	CAWSVFSGVGEKLFF
13	TRBV11-2	TRBJ2-1	.	CASSSGIPNEQFF
13	TRBV9	TRBJ2-1	.	CASSARGLNEQFF
16	TRBV12-3/TRBV12-4	TRBJ2-2	TRBD2	CASSFHTSAVAGELFF
12	TRBV4-3	TRBJ2-2	.	CASLSQAGELFF
16	TRBV11-2	TRBJ1-2	.	CASSLDRHSRSYGYTF
17	TRBV2	TRBJ1-6	.	CASLEVGESSYNSPLHF
15	TRBV20-1	TRBJ2-5	.	CSALQNRDLQETQYF
12	TRBV7-6	TRBJ2-3	.	CASSLGGYTQYF
14	TRBV18	TRBJ1-2	TRBD1	CASSRETGEYGYTF
13	TRBV7-9	TRBJ2-7	.	CASSLAGLDEQYF